The entry below gives a single TCR beta chain sequence along with its context. The entry originates in a study of technical replicates of blood from a handful of donors. The CDR3 has 15 residues. CDR1 is SGHTA and CDR2 is FQGNSA in the germline V gene. With V trimmed by 5 bases and J by 4 bases, 11 bases remained unmatched. Assay: immunoSEQ multiplex PCR; the TCRdb copy retains only in-frame clones and omits some. This table holds 62,000 or so clones, around 86% found once. The receptor comes from a human donor in good health. Some clones in this sample may be carry-over from other donors' samples. The sequencing input was PBMCs. The chain joins TRBV7-2 to TRBJ2-7; 7 bases are a match to TRBD2. CDR3 sequence: CASSQTAGTKYEQYF. CDR3 DNA: TGTGCCAGCAGCCAGACAGCGGGAACCAAGTACGAGCAGTACTTC.